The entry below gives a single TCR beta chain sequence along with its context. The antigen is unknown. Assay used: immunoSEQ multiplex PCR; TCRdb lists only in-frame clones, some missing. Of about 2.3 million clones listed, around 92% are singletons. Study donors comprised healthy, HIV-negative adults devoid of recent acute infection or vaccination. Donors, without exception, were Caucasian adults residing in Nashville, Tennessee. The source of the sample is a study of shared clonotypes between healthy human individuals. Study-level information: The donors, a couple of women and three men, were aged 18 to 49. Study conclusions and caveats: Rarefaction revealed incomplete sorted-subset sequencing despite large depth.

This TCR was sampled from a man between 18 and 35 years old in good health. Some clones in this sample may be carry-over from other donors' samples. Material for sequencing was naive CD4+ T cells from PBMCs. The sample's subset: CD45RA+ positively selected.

The CDR3 bases are TGTGCCAGTAGAACCTGGGGGACAGGGGGGAATCAGCCCCAGCATTTT. This encodes CASRTWGTGGNQPQHF. This rearrangement joins TRBV19 to TRBJ1-5, with 11 positions matching TRBD1. The CDR3 loop spans 16 amino acids. CDR1 is LNHDA and CDR2 is SQIVND in the germline V gene (reference sequence). V was clipped by 6 bases and J by 4 bases; unmatched bases: 8.